This T cell receptor beta chain was recorded in a study of T cell clones after liver transplantation. Study-wide background: At least one year of complete immunosuppression withdrawal without enzymes over twice normal defined tolerance. General study findings and limits: A significant post-transplant drop in circulating graft-donor-reactive CD4 TCRbeta sequences occurred in most of the 8 subjects.

Of note for this clone: Its cognate antigen is unknown.

The repertoire was sequenced with immunoSEQ multiplex PCR; TCRdb's copy has only in-frame clones and lacks some. The sample lists 55,000 to 80,000 clones, under 95% occurring once. Sequencing was performed on CD4+ T cells from blood, taken before liver transplant. The source is a human donor who received a liver transplant.

The DNA for the CDR3 is TGTGCCAGCAGAAACACTGAAGCTTTCTTT. Protein sequence: CASRNTEAFF. The chain employs TRBV28 and TRBJ1-1, with D unresolved. This CDR3 comprises 10 residues. Germline loops: CDR1 MDHEN, CDR2 SYDVKM. V lost 6 bases, J lost 2 bases, and 1 base lay in between.